The sequence of this T cell receptor (beta chain) was determined in a study of T cell responses to AZD1222 COVID-19 vaccine. Overall study findings and caveats: Among the donors, most were white British and more were female, and clonal diversity was possibly underestimated.

This clone appeared a single time. Its antigen is still unknown. TCRdb keeps only in-frame clones here, not all; method: immunoSEQ multiplex PCR. The repertoire holds around 120,000 clones, about 90% seen once, with roughly a tenth in the top ten. This TCR was recovered from an adult in good health. Source: peripheral blood, taken on day 0 of AZD1222 vaccination.

The CDR3 DNA follows: TGTGCCAGCAGCTTCAATAACCTCGGGGAGCTGTTTTTT. Protein sequence: CASSFNNLGELFF. This rearrangement joins TRBV11-2 to TRBJ2-2; D call uncertain. The CDR3 has 13 residues. Trimming stripped 3 bases from V and 7 bases from J, with 9 bases between. Germline CDR1 is SGHAT and CDR2 is FQNNGV.